Listed below are T cell receptor beta chains from one sample, sequenced in a study of blood T cell repertoires in COVID-19. TCRdb's table, derived via immunoSEQ multiplex PCR, lists solely in-frame clones and lacks some. The profile covers fewer than 400,000 clones, with about 87% appearing a single time and 5% taken by the ten largest. The sample comprised PBMCs or T cells enriched from blood (not recorded which). These receptor sequences come from a young man who had recovered from COVID-19. CDR3s include the opening cysteine and the closing phenylalanine or tryptophan. D genes are given only for firm matches. Size tells how often a clone was seen (once, few, many) or the class of an expanded clone, and some rows leave it out.

j_call: TRBJ2-3
clone_size: NA
v_call: TRBV6-4
d_call: NA
cdr3_aa: CASSTGSYTDTQYF
cdr3_nt: TGTGCCAGCAGTACCGGGAGCTACACAGATACGCAGTATTTT

j_call: TRBJ1-3
clone_size: NA
v_call: TRBV7-6
d_call: NA
cdr3_aa: CASSLDRFGGNTIYF
cdr3_nt: TGTGCCAGCAGCTTAGATCGGTTCGGTGGAAACACCATATATTTT

j_call: TRBJ1-6
clone_size: NA
v_call: TRBV2
d_call: TRBD1
cdr3_aa: CASSETGGSYNSPLHF
cdr3_nt: TGTGCCAGCAGTGAAACAGGGGGCTCCTATAATTCACCCCTCCACTTT

j_call: TRBJ1-3
clone_size: NA
v_call: TRBV18
d_call: TRBD1
cdr3_aa: CASSPATGGTGNTIYF
cdr3_nt: TGTGCCAGCTCACCAGCGACAGGGGGGACTGGAAACACCATATATTTT

j_call: TRBJ2-7
clone_size: NA
v_call: TRBV11-2
d_call: NA
cdr3_aa: CASTVGGIIEQYF
cdr3_nt: TGTGCCAGCACCGTGGGGGGAATCATCGAGCAGTACTTC

j_call: TRBJ1-4
clone_size: NA
v_call: TRBV12-3/TRBV12-4
d_call: TRBD1
cdr3_aa: CASSRGRDEKLFF
cdr3_nt: TGTGCCAGCAGTAGGGGGCGGGATGAAAAACTGTTTTTT

j_call: TRBJ2-3
clone_size: NA
v_call: TRBV5-6
d_call: TRBD2
cdr3_aa: CASRRTAGGPDTQYF
cdr3_nt: TGTGCCAGCAGACGAACAGCGGGGGGGCCGGATACGCAGTATTTT

j_call: TRBJ2-6
clone_size: NA
v_call: TRBV6-1
d_call: NA
cdr3_aa: CASSEAGSGSAGANVLTF
cdr3_nt: TGTGCCAGCAGTGAAGCGGGATCAGGGTCTGCTGGGGCCAACGTCCTGACTTTC

j_call: TRBJ2-5
clone_size: NA
v_call: TRBV11-2
d_call: NA
cdr3_aa: CASSLSLQETQYF
cdr3_nt: TGTGCCAGCAGCTTATCGTTACAAGAGACCCAGTACTTC

j_call: TRBJ1-2
clone_size: NA
v_call: TRBV3-1/TRBV3-2
d_call: NA
cdr3_aa: CASSQDLRGRYGYTF
cdr3_nt: TGTGCCAGCAGCCAAGATTTAAGGGGGAGATACGGCTACACCTTC

j_call: TRBJ2-3
clone_size: NA
v_call: TRBV30
d_call: NA
cdr3_aa: CAWSKWTETDTQYF
cdr3_nt: TGTGCCTGGAGTAAGTGGACAGAGACAGATACGCAGTATTTT

j_call: TRBJ1-4
clone_size: NA
v_call: TRBV19
d_call: NA
cdr3_aa: CASSTLGGAPEKLFF
cdr3_nt: TGTGCCAGTAGTACCCTGGGGGGGGCGCCGGAAAAACTGTTTTTT

j_call: TRBJ1-5
clone_size: NA
v_call: TRBV15
d_call: NA
cdr3_aa: CATSRGGHQPQHF
cdr3_nt: TGTGCCACCAGCAGAGGTGGCCATCAGCCCCAGCATTTT

j_call: TRBJ2-5
clone_size: NA
v_call: TRBV30
d_call: TRBD1
cdr3_aa: CAWNPDRVQETQYF
cdr3_nt: TGTGCCTGGAATCCCGACAGGGTTCAAGAGACCCAGTACTTC

j_call: TRBJ1-4
clone_size: NA
v_call: TRBV7-2
d_call: NA
cdr3_aa: CASSLDSWATNEKLFF
cdr3_nt: TGTGCCAGCAGCTTGGACAGTTGGGCAACTAATGAAAAACTGTTTTTT

j_call: TRBJ2-1
clone_size: NA
v_call: TRBV28
d_call: TRBD2
cdr3_aa: CASSLNGGGTYNEQFF
cdr3_nt: TGTGCCAGCAGTTTAAATGGGGGGGGGACCTACAATGAGCAGTTCTTC

j_call: TRBJ1-2
clone_size: NA
v_call: TRBV4-1
d_call: NA
cdr3_aa: CASSQDAGQSYGYTF
cdr3_nt: TGCGCCAGCAGCCAAGATGCAGGGCAGAGCTATGGCTACACCTTC

j_call: TRBJ2-7
clone_size: NA
v_call: TRBV27
d_call: TRBD1
cdr3_aa: CASSSPLTGGTYEQYF
cdr3_nt: TGTGCCAGCAGTTCCCCCTTGACAGGGGGCACCTACGAGCAGTACTTC

j_call: TRBJ1-2
clone_size: NA
v_call: TRBV6-5
d_call: TRBD1
cdr3_aa: CASSRQGGGYYGYTF
cdr3_nt: TGTGCCAGCAGTAGACAGGGCGGAGGTTACTATGGCTACACCTTC

j_call: TRBJ2-7
clone_size: once
v_call: TRBV5-6
d_call: NA
cdr3_aa: CASSLALDGEQYF
cdr3_nt: TGTGCCAGCAGCTTGGCCCTAGATGGCGAGCAGTACTTC

j_call: TRBJ2-2
clone_size: NA
v_call: TRBV2
d_call: TRBD1
cdr3_aa: CASSGTGQTGELFF
cdr3_nt: TGTGCCAGCAGTGGGACAGGTCAAACCGGGGAGCTGTTTTTT

j_call: TRBJ1-6
clone_size: NA
v_call: TRBV11-2
d_call: TRBD1
cdr3_aa: CASSLAGGNSPLHF
cdr3_nt: TGTGCCAGCAGCTTAGCAGGGGGTAATTCACCCCTCCACTTT

j_call: TRBJ2-7
clone_size: NA
v_call: TRBV28
d_call: TRBD1
cdr3_aa: CASSLTYDRGKYYEQYF
cdr3_nt: TGTGCCAGCAGTCTAACTTATGACAGGGGGAAATACTACGAGCAGTACTTC

j_call: TRBJ2-7
clone_size: NA
v_call: TRBV7-2
d_call: NA
cdr3_aa: CASSLSFGSVQYF
cdr3_nt: TGTGCCAGCAGCTTATCTTTCGGGAGCGTGCAGTACTTC

j_call: TRBJ1-5
clone_size: NA
v_call: TRBV5-1
d_call: TRBD1
cdr3_aa: CASSLTGGLDQPQHF
cdr3_nt: TGCGCCAGCAGCTTGACAGGGGGCCTGGATCAGCCCCAGCATTTT

j_call: TRBJ2-3
clone_size: NA
v_call: TRBV7-8
d_call: TRBD1
cdr3_aa: CASSYGQGGTDTQYF
cdr3_nt: TGTGCCAGCAGCTACGGACAGGGTGGCACAGATACGCAGTATTTT

j_call: TRBJ2-7
clone_size: NA
v_call: TRBV11-2
d_call: NA
cdr3_aa: CASSLQTAYEQYF
cdr3_nt: TGTGCCAGCAGCTTACAAACAGCTTACGAGCAGTACTTC

j_call: TRBJ1-5
clone_size: NA
v_call: TRBV10-3
d_call: NA
cdr3_aa: CAISPREGDQPQHF
cdr3_nt: TGTGCCATCAGTCCCAGGGAGGGGGATCAGCCCCAGCATTTT

j_call: TRBJ2-7
clone_size: few
v_call: TRBV5-4
d_call: TRBD2
cdr3_aa: CASASSGGSSYEQYF
cdr3_nt: TGTGCCAGCGCTTCTAGCGGGGGCTCCTCCTACGAGCAGTACTTC